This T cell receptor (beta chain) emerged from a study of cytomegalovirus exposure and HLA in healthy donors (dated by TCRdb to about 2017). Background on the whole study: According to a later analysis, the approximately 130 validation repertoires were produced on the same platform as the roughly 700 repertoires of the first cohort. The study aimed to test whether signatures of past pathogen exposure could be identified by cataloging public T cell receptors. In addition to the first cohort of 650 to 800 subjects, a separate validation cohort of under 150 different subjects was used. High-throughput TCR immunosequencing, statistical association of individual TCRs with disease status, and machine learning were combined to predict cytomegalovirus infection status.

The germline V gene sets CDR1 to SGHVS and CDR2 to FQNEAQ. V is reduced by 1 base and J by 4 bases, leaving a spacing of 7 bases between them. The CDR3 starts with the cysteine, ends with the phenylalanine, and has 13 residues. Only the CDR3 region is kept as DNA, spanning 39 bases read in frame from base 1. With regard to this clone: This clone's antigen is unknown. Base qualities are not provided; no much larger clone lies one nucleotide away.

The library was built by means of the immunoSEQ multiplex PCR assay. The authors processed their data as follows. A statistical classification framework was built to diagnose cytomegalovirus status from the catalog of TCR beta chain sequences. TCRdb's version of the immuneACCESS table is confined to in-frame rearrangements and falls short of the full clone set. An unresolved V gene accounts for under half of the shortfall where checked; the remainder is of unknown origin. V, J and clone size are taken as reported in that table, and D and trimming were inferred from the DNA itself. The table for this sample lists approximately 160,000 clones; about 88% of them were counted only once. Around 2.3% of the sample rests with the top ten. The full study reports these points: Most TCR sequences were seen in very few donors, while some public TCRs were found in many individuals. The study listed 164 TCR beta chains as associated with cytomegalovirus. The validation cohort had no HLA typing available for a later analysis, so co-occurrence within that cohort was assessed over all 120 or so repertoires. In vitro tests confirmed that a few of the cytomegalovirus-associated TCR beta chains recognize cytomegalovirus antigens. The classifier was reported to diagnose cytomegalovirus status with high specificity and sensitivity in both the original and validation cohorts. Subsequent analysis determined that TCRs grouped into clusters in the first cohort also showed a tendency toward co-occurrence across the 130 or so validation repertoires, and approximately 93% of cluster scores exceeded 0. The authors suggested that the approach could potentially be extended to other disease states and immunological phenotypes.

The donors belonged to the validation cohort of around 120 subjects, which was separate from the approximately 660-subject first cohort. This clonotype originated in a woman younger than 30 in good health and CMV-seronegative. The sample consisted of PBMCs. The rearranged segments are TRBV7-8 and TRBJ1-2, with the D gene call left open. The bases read TGTGCCAGCAGCTTAGGAGTAACCTATGGCTACACCTTC. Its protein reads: CASSLGVTYGYTF.